Following are 11 T cell receptor beta chains from one sample sequenced in a study of post-analysis software for immune sequencing data. Study-wide results and caveats: Comparison of patients with controls showed about 5 TRBV segments more frequent in patients, TRBV5-6, TRBV5-1 and TRBV20-1 among them.

Their antigens remain unidentified. Unique-molecular-identifier-tagged TCR beta cDNA libraries were used. TCRdb itself ran the PCR reads through MiXCR, one entry per CDR3 protein. The repertoire includes 750,000 to 950,000 distinct CDR3 sequences, roughly 50% of them detected once, and around 4.5% sits in the top ten. The sample comprised blood. The receptor set was obtained from a girl under 18 with multiple sclerosis.

The V call is TRBV20-1, the J call TRBJ2-1; TRBD1 might be the D (6 bases). The CDR3 runs to 14 residues. V lost 5 bases and J 2 bases, leaving 13 bases between the germline ends. Germline-derived CDR1 and CDR2 are DFQATT and SNEGSKA (reference sequence). The CDR3 DNA is TGCAGTGCTCACAGGGTAGGGGCCTACAATGAGCAGTTCTTC. Its translation is CSAHRVGAYNEQFF.

CDR3 in DNA: TGTGCCAGCAGCCGGATCCTCAGCACAGATACGCAGTATTTT. This gives the protein CASSRILSTDTQYF. This chain joins TRBV27 and TRBJ2-3; the D is unclear. Trimming left V 6 bases short and J 0 bases short, with 10 bases between. This CDR3 has 14 residues. Germline CDR1 is MNHEY and CDR2 is SMNVEV (reference sequence).

J is TRBJ2-3 and V is TRBV7-9; 8 nucleotides line up with TRBD2. The CDR3 loop spans 17 amino acids. V was clipped by 4 bases and J by 2 bases; unmatched bases: 11. CDR1 SEHNR and CDR2 FQNEAQ come from the germline V gene (reference sequence). The CDR3 spells CASSWSSGLFSTDTQYF. The CDR3 coding sequence is TGTGCCAGCAGCTGGTCTAGCGGGCTCTTTTCCACAGATACGCAGTATTTT. The full variable domain, with the rest looked up from reference TRBV7-9 and TRBJ2-3, is DTGVSQNPRHKITKRGQNVTFRCDPISEHNRLYWYRQTLGQGPEFLTYFQNEAQLEKSRLLSDRFSAERPKGSFSTLEIQRTEQGDSAMYLCASSWSSGLFSTDTQYFGPGTRLTVL.

This clonotype was recorded a few times. The DNA is omitted, as the CDR3 cannot be located on it reliably, and the CDR3 follows TCRdb's listing. This chain uses TRBV7-2 with TRBJ2-3; the D call of TRBD1 is as the table states it, not checked on the DNA. Ends included, the CDR3 has 15 residues. Looked up from germline, CDR1 is SGHTA and CDR2 is FQGNSA. The CDR3 loop reads CASSLVWGQGNDAYF.

The chain combines TRBV6-1 with TRBJ1-2, with D hard to call. Germline CDR1 MNHNS, CDR2 SASEGT. The CDR3 runs 16 residues. V lost 8 bases, J lost 4 bases, and 23 bases lay in between. CDR3 protein: CASAGRFTHIGYGYTF. The CDR3 bases are TGTGCCAGCGCTGGCAGGTTCACGCACATCGGCTATGGCTACACCTTC.

This clonotype has just one count. This chain links TRBV5-5 with TRBJ1-2; D unclear. The CDR3 has 15 amino acids. Trimming left V 4 bases short and J 6 bases short, with 19 bases between. The V gene's germline CDR1 is SGHKS and CDR2 YYEKEE (reference sequence). CDR3 sequence (DNA): TGTGCCAGCAGCCCCCCATGGGCAGGAGGCGATGGCTACACCTTC. Residues: CASSPPWAGGDGYTF.

This clonotype has just a few counts. This chain uses TRBV5-1 with TRBJ1-5; the D is unclear. The germline V and J ends were trimmed by 0 bases and 11 bases, with 12 bases remaining between them. The CDR3 consists of 13 residues. The V gene's germline CDR1 is SGHRS and CDR2 YFSETQ. Here the CDR3 DNA reads TGCGCCAGCAGCTTGGACGGAAAATCGGCCCAGCATTTT. Encoded protein: CASSLDGKSAQHF.

The CDR3 loop reads CASSPPLGPAYEQYF. In nucleotides, the CDR3 is TGTGCCAGCAGTCCTCCCCTTGGGCCCGCCTACGAGCAGTACTTC. This sequence joins TRBV12-3 or TRBV12-4 and TRBJ2-7, with unresolved D. This CDR3 region has 15 residues. Deletions cut 5 bases from V and 2 bases from J, with 16 bases between.

This clonotype has more than one count but fewer than ten. The chain uses TRBV12-3 or TRBV12-4 and TRBJ1-2; D ambiguous. V was pared by 3 bases and J by 4 bases, with 6 bases between. The CDR3 extends over 12 amino acids. Written as DNA, the CDR3 is TGTGCCAGCAGTTTGATGTCCTATGGCTACACCTTC. Its translation is CASSLMSYGYTF.

Points on this clonotype: The germline gene is not matched at one end of the junction; a read error may be the cause. The V call is TRBV20-1, the J call TRBJ2-3; TRBD2 is a possible D gene (5 bases). The CDR3 consists of 15 residues. Germline loops: CDR1 DFQATT, CDR2 SNEGSKA (reference sequence). The CDR3 DNA reads TGCAGTGTTAGAGTGCGTGGGAGACTCACAGATACGCAGTATTTT. This encodes CSVRVRGRLTDTQYF.

This clonotype was observed a handful of times. The V call is TRBV12-3 or TRBV12-4, the J call TRBJ2-1; 14 bases map to TRBD2. This CDR3 contains 19 residues. V lost 5 bases, J lost 4 bases, and 13 bases stayed unmatched. The CDR3 sequence: CASSRVPGLAGAQYNEQFF. The CDR3 DNA sequence: TGTGCCAGCAGTCGCGTCCCGGGACTAGCGGGAGCCCAGTACAATGAGCAGTTCTTC.